These 31 T cell receptor beta chains were all obtained from the same sample, sequenced in a study of monozygotic twins with inflammatory bowel disease. From the 5' RACE reads, TCRdb lists one entry per CDR3 protein and no DNA. The sample data list 140,000 to 150,000 distinct CDR3 sequences. The specimen was blood. The receptors were gathered from a human donor with ulcerative colitis or Crohn's disease, or a healthy co-twin of an affected twin (not recorded which).

This rearrangement joins TRBV9 to TRBJ2-1. CDR3 length equals 15 residues. Germline V CDR1 and CDR2: SGDLS, YYNGEE. This chain's CDR3 is CASSVVASPKNEQFF.

The chain employs TRBV11-2 and TRBJ2-2; TCRdb's D call, TRBD2, is unchecked because there is no DNA. This CDR3 has 16 amino acids. Germline V CDR1 and CDR2: SGHAT, FQNNGV. The CDR3 loop is CASSLRAGGRTGELFF.

This chain joins TRBV5-1 and TRBJ2-3; without DNA, the TCRdb call of TRBD1 cannot be checked. Germline V lookup: CDR1 SGHRS, CDR2 YFSETQ. This CDR3 contains 16 residues. The CDR3 here is CASSLDRDRSTDTQYF.

The rearrangement links TRBV4-2 to TRBJ2-3; with no DNA, the TCRdb D assignment of TRBD2 cannot be verified. The CDR3 has 15 residues. Germline V gene data show CDR1 as LGHNA and CDR2 as YNFKEQ. The CDR3 loop is CASSQAEGVGDTQYF.

This rearrangement joins TRBV27 to TRBJ1-5. Germline lookup yields CDR1 MNHEY and CDR2 SMNVEV (reference sequence). The CDR3 sequence is 14 residues long. The CDR3 sequence is CASGGGCSNQPQHF.

The rearrangement uses TRBV5-1 and TRBJ1-2. The CDR3 runs to 13 residues. Germline values: CDR1 SGHRS, CDR2 YFSETQ. This CDR3 reads CASSLVTDYGYTF.

The chain joins TRBV6-2 or TRBV6-3 to TRBJ2-7; as DNA is missing, the TRBD1 call by TCRdb cannot be tested. The CDR3 runs 18 residues. Germline CDR1 and CDR2: MNHEY and SVGEGT. CDR3 region: CASSRTSLWTVLVYEQYF.

V gene TRBV6-5 combines with J gene TRBJ1-1. CDR3 length: 14 residues. Germline assignment: CDR1 MNHEY and CDR2 SVGAGI. CDR3 sequence reads: CASSYRRGNTEAFF.

This chain uses TRBV27 with TRBJ1-5; the D call from TCRdb, TRBD1, cannot be confirmed without DNA. Germline assignment: CDR1 MNHEY and CDR2 SMNVEV (reference sequence). The CDR3 length is 14 residues. The chain's CDR3 is CASSLSAGVQPQHF.

The chain employs TRBV9 and TRBJ2-1; TCRdb selects TRBD2, and the lack of DNA leaves this call unchecked. Germline-derived CDR1 and CDR2 are SGDLS and YYNGEE. The CDR3 is made up of 16 amino acids. CDR3 in amino acids: CASSARLAGTYNEQFF. The entire variable domain, with the rest obtained from reference TRBV9 and TRBJ2-1, is as follows: DSGVTQTPKHLITATGQRVTLRCSPRSGDLSVYWYQQSLDQGLQFLIQYYNGEERAKGNILERFSAQQFPDLHSELNLSSLELGDSALYFCASSARLAGTYNEQFFGPGTRLTVL.

This chain joins TRBV4-2 and TRBJ2-1. CDR3 length equals 15 residues. Germline V gives CDR1 LGHNA, CDR2 YNFKEQ. CDR3 in amino acids: CASSQDWLANNEQFF.

The chain employs TRBV11-2 and TRBJ2-1; the TCRdb D gene call, TRBD1, has no DNA to confirm it. The CDR3 consists of 15 residues. Looked up from germline, CDR1 is SGHAT and CDR2 is FQNNGV. The CDR3 sequence: CASSLGQGYYNEQFF.

The chain couples TRBV7-9 to TRBJ1-4. This CDR3 is 14 amino acids long. Germline V gene lookup returns CDR1 SEHNR and CDR2 FQNEAQ (reference sequence). CDR3 in amino acids: CASLHGATNEKLFF.

This chain uses TRBV5-6 with TRBJ2-7; TCRdb reports TRBD2, a call that lacks DNA to check it against. Per the germline V gene, CDR1 is SGHDT and CDR2 is YYEEEE. The CDR3 spans 13 residues. Here the CDR3 reads CASSSGLTYEQYF.

The chain recombines TRBV10-3 with TRBJ1-4; TCRdb proposes TRBD1, but this gene call is untestable without DNA. CDR3 length equals 14 residues. Germline V gene sequence: CDR1 ENHRY, CDR2 SYGVKD. CDR3 amino acids: CAIKNGGGNEKLFF.

The rearrangement links TRBV29-1 to TRBJ2-7; TCRdb's assignment of TRBD2 cannot be checked, as there is no DNA. The CDR3 has 13 amino acids. Germline-derived CDR1 and CDR2 are SQVTM and ANQGSEA. Here the CDR3 reads CSVTGNGLREQYF.

The rearrangement uses TRBV11-1 and TRBJ2-5; TCRdb returns TRBD1, unconfirmable since there is no DNA. Looked up from germline, CDR1 is SGHAT and CDR2 is FQDESV (reference sequence). This CDR3 region has 14 residues. CDR3 amino acids: CASSPDRGQETQYF.

J is TRBJ1-2 and V is TRBV24-1; TCRdb gives TRBD1 as the D gene, but with no DNA this cannot be confirmed. In germline, CDR1 is KGHDR, CDR2 SFDVKD. The CDR3 loop spans 14 amino acids. The CDR3: CATSDLTGVDGYTF.

The rearrangement uses TRBV7-3 and TRBJ2-2; TCRdb's D gene call, TRBD2, goes unchecked for lack of DNA. Per the germline V gene, CDR1 is SGHTA and CDR2 is FQGTGA. CDR3 length: 15 amino acids. This chain's CDR3 is CASSLNARSHGELFF.

This chain links TRBV5-5 with TRBJ2-6; TCRdb outputs TRBD1, but without DNA this stays unchecked. CDR1 SGHKS and CDR2 YYEKEE come from the germline V gene (reference sequence). The CDR3 runs to 17 residues. The CDR3 sequence is CASTARGTGTGANVLTF.

The genes are TRBV11-1 and TRBJ2-1; TCRdb returns TRBD2, unconfirmable since there is no DNA. The CDR3 consists of 19 residues. Germline CDR1 SGHAT, CDR2 FQDESV (reference sequence). CDR3 protein: CASSPRGAGGPLLRNEQFF.

Here the CDR3 reads CASSQARWRASYNEQFF. The rearrangement joins TRBV3-1 to TRBJ2-1; without DNA, the TCRdb call of TRBD1 cannot be checked. Germline V gene data show CDR1 as LGHDT and CDR2 as YNNKEL (reference sequence). The CDR3 spans 17 residues.

The V call is TRBV5-4, the J call TRBJ2-3. CDR1 SGHNT and CDR2 YYREEE come from the germline V gene (reference sequence). The CDR3 runs 15 residues. CDR3 in amino acids: CASSWGKTHTDTQYF.

The chain links TRBV4-1 to TRBJ2-2; TCRdb's D call of TRBD2 is untestable without DNA. The CDR3 has 15 amino acids. Germline loops: CDR1 MGHRA, CDR2 YSYEKL. The CDR3 spells CASSQVAGETGELFF.

This chain connects TRBV5-4 to TRBJ1-1. The germline V gene encodes CDR1 SGHNT and CDR2 YYREEE (reference sequence). The CDR3 extends over 17 amino acids. The CDR3: CASSPGGGSRYGTEAFF.

The genes are TRBV20-1 and TRBJ2-2. The CDR3 is made up of 14 amino acids. Germline V gene sequence: CDR1 DFQATT, CDR2 SNEGSKA (reference sequence). The CDR3 loop is CSARDIGRAGELFF.

This chain joins TRBV3-1 and TRBJ1-1. The CDR3 contains 12 residues. In germline, CDR1 is LGHDT, CDR2 YNNKEL (reference sequence). The CDR3 protein is CASSQVGLEAFF.

V usage is TRBV20-1 and J usage is TRBJ2-1; TCRdb lists TRBD2, though no DNA is available to test this call. The germline V gene has CDR1 DFQATT and CDR2 SNEGSKA (reference sequence). The CDR3 length is 15 residues. This chain's CDR3 is CSARDPGLALNEQFF.

The chain couples TRBV11-1 to TRBJ2-7. CDR1 SGHAT and CDR2 FQDESV come from the germline V gene (reference sequence). This CDR3 region has 15 residues. The CDR3 reads CASSLLSTVVYEQYF. Variable domain in full (rest from reference TRBV11-1 and TRBJ2-7): EAEVAQSPRYKITEKSQAVAFWCDPISGHATLYWYRQILGQGPELLVQFQDESVVDDSQLPKDRFSAERLKGVDSTLKIQPAELGDSAMYLCASSLLSTVVYEQYFGPGTRLTVT.

The chain combines TRBV6-1 with TRBJ2-5; TCRdb's D call, TRBD2, is unchecked because there is no DNA. The CDR3 totals 19 residues. Germline V gene sequence: CDR1 MNHNS, CDR2 SASEGT. This CDR3 is CASSEEDFLTLGAEETQYF.

This chain uses TRBV5-6 with TRBJ1-6; TCRdb proposes TRBD1, but this gene call is untestable without DNA. CDR1 is SGHDT and CDR2 is YYEEEE in the germline V gene. The CDR3 runs 16 residues. The CDR3 is CASSLRTGQGVSPLHF.